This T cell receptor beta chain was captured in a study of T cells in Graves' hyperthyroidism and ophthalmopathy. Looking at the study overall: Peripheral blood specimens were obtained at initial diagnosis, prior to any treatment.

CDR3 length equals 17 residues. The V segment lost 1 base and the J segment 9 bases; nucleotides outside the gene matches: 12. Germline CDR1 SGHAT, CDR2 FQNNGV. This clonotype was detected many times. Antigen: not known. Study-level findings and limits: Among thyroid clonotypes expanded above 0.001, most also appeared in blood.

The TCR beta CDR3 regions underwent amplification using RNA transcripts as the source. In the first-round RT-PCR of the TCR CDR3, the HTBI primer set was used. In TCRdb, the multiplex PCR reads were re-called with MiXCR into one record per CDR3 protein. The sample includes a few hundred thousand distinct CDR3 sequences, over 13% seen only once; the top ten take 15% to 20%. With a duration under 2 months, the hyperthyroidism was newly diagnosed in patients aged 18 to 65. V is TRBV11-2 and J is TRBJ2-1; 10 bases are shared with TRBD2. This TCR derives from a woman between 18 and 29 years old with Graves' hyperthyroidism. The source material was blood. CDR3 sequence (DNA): TGTGCCAGCAGCTTAGCCGTAACTAGCGGGAAGTATGGTGAGCAGTTCTTC. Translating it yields CASSLAVTSGKYGEQFF.